A selection of T cell receptor beta chains follows, all from one sample in a study of OX40 agonist ivuxolimab in advanced cancers. Data came from immunoSEQ multiplex PCR; TCRdb stores just in-frame clones and leaves some out. The repertoire holds about 100,000 clones, over 75% seen once, with 0.25% to 0.35% in the top ten. The specimen comprised CD4+ or CD8+ T cells sorted from blood, sampled in a trial of the OX40 agonist ivuxolimab. These receptors all stem from an adult with an advanced solid tumor such as melanoma, head and neck, liver or kidney cancer. CDR3s include the opening cysteine and the closing phenylalanine or tryptophan. Each record gives: V gene, J gene, D gene, clone size, CDR3 length, CDR3 DNA, CDR3 protein. The D gene is left open where the match is weak. Clone size is stated in some rows and not others, as once, few, many or a class when expanded.

TRBV30	TRBJ2-1	TRBD2	-	20	TGTGCCTGGAGTACCACAAGACTAGCGCCTGAAACCAGCTCCTACAATGAGCAGTTCTTC	CAWSTTRLAPETSSYNEQFF
TRBV30	TRBJ2-7	TRBD1	-	16	TGTGCCTGGAGAGCCGTGACAGGGGGAGGAACCTACGAGCAGTACTTC	CAWRAVTGGGTYEQYF
TRBV5-4	TRBJ2-5	TRBD2	-	16	TGTGCCAGCAGCCGTACTAGCGGGAGGTACCAAGAGACCCAGTACTTC	CASSRTSGRYQETQYF
TRBV28	TRBJ2-7	-	-	13	TGTGCCAGCAGTACGGGCGGATCCTACGAGCAGTACTTC	CASSTGGSYEQYF
TRBV7-9	TRBJ2-5	-	-	14	TGTGCCAGCAGCCCAAAGGCGTACCAAGAGACCCAGTACTTC	CASSPKAYQETQYF
TRBV7-9	TRBJ1-4	-	-	14	TGTGCCAGCAGCTTAGCGGGGGCCAATGAAAAACTGTTTTTT	CASSLAGANEKLFF
TRBV6-5	TRBJ2-2	-	-	15	TGTGCCAGCAGTCAAACAATAGGGAACACCGGGGAGCTGTTTTTT	CASSQTIGNTGELFF
TRBV5-1	TRBJ2-7	-	-	13	TGCGCCAGCAGCTTGTGGGGGAGTGAGGAGCAGTACTTC	CASSLWGSEEQYF
TRBV7-2	TRBJ2-7	-	-	15	TGTGCCAGCAGCTTGGGGTGGACGGACTACTACGAGCAGTACTTC	CASSLGWTDYYEQYF
TRBV9	TRBJ2-1	TRBD2	-	15	TGTGCCAGCAGCGTAGTCACAAGCGGGAGCGGTGAGCAGTTCTTC	CASSVVTSGSGEQFF
TRBV30	TRBJ2-3	-	few	11	TGTGCCTGGAGTGTATCCGATACGCAGTATTTT	CAWSVSDTQYF
TRBV21-1	TRBJ2-1	-	-	16	TGTGCCAGCAGCAAAACTTCCGGCGGGCAGGACAATGAGCAGTTCTTC	CASSKTSGGQDNEQFF
TRBV11-1	TRBJ2-5	-	-	12	TGTGCCAGCAGCCCTAGGCTTGAGACCCAGTACTTC	CASSPRLETQYF
TRBV19	TRBJ2-7	TRBD2	-	16	TGTGCCAGTAGTGCGGGGACTAGCGGGAGACCCTACGAGCAGTACTTC	CASSAGTSGRPYEQYF
TRBV11-3	TRBJ2-1	-	-	13	TGTGCCAGCAGCAAACAGGGTTTCGATGAGCAGTTCTTC	CASSKQGFDEQFF
TRBV5-1	TRBJ2-7	-	-	16	TGCGCCAGCAGCTTGGCCGGGCAGGGAAGCTCCTACGAGCAGTACTTC	CASSLAGQGSSYEQYF
TRBV5-1	TRBJ1-1	-	-	14	TGCGCCAGCAGCACTGGACGGTCGAACGCTGAAGCTTTCTTT	CASSTGRSNAEAFF
TRBV5-4	TRBJ2-5	-	-	14	TGTGCCAGCAGCTCGGACAGAGGATGGGAGACCCAGTACTTC	CASSSDRGWETQYF
TRBV7-2	TRBJ2-2	TRBD2	-	16	TGTGCCAGCAGCCTAACTAGCGGGATACGGACCGGGGAGCTGTTTTTT	CASSLTSGIRTGELFF
TRBV19	TRBJ2-7	TRBD2	once	14	TGTGCCAGTAGCGGACTAGCGGGAGTATACGAGCAGTACTTC	CASSGLAGVYEQYF
TRBV19	TRBJ2-1	TRBD2	-	17	TGTGCCAGTAGTACCCGGACTAGCGGGGCTCGCGGCGATGAGCAGTTCTTC	CASSTRTSGARGDEQFF
TRBV9	TRBJ2-5	-	-	14	TGTGCCAGCAGCGTCCGGCCCGACCAAGAGACCCAGTACTTC	CASSVRPDQETQYF
TRBV19	TRBJ2-7	TRBD2	-	18	TGTGCCAGTAGTATCAAAAACGGGGGGACTTTCTCTACCTACGAGCAGTACTTC	CASSIKNGGTFSTYEQYF
TRBV7-8	TRBJ2-7	-	-	12	TGTGCCAGCAGCTTAAGGGAGCCCGAGCAGTACTTC	CASSLREPEQYF
TRBV11-3	TRBJ2-1	TRBD2	-	18	TGTGCCAGCAGTTCCGGGACTAGCGGGAGATTCTCCTACAATGAGCAGTTCTTC	CASSSGTSGRFSYNEQFF
TRBV7-2	TRBJ2-3	TRBD1	-	16	TGTGCCAGCAGCCCAGAGGTACAGGGGTGGACAGATACGCAGTATTTT	CASSPEVQGWTDTQYF
TRBV6-1	TRBJ2-1	-	-	15	TGTGCCAGCAGCTTAAGCGGAGGGACCTACAATGAGCAGTTCTTC	CASSLSGGTYNEQFF
TRBV18	TRBJ2-7	TRBD2	-	16	TGTGCCAGCTCTCCAACTCTAGCGGGAGGGCCGGGGGAGCAGTACTTC	CASSPTLAGGPGEQYF
TRBV6-5	TRBJ2-7	-	-	14	TGTGCCAGCAGTTACGTTGTAGGCGGGAACGAGCAGTACTTC	CASSYVVGGNEQYF
TRBV7-3	TRBJ2-2	TRBD1	-	15	TGTGCCAGCAGCTCCGGGACAGAGAACACCGGGGAGCTGTTTTTT	CASSSGTENTGELFF
TRBV7-3	TRBJ2-2	-	-	14	TGTGCCAGCAGCTTACGGGGGAACACCGGGGAGCTGTTTTTT	CASSLRGNTGELFF
TRBV11-2	TRBJ2-3	-	-	17	TGTGCCAGCAGCTCCCGGGTGGTTAGAACTAGCACAGATACGCAGTATTTT	CASSSRVVRTSTDTQYF
TRBV20-1	TRBJ2-1	-	-	11	TGCAGCGGGAGAACGGAAAATGAGCAGTTCTTC	CSGRTENEQFF
TRBV4-1	TRBJ2-5	-	-	15	TGCGCCAGCAGCCAACCACCGACAGGGAGGGAGACCCAGTACTTC	CASSQPPTGRETQYF
TRBV28	TRBJ2-3	-	-	18	TGTGCCAGCAGTTTAGGGATGATTAGCGGAACCAGCACAGATACGCAGTATTTT	CASSLGMISGTSTDTQYF
TRBV5-1	TRBJ1-4	TRBD1	-	14	TGCGCCAGCAGCTGGACAGGGGCTAATGAAAAACTGTTTTTT	CASSWTGANEKLFF
TRBV28	TRBJ1-2	-	-	12	TGTGCCAGCAGTTTTCATGGGGATGGCTACACCTTC	CASSFHGDGYTF
TRBV5-4	TRBJ2-7	TRBD1	-	15	TGTGCCAGCAGCCCTGAGGGGGACAGGCTCTACGAGCAGTACTTC	CASSPEGDRLYEQYF
TRBV13	TRBJ2-4	-	-	14	TGTGCCAGCAGCCTGGGACGGCTCCCGGGCATTCAGTACTTC	CASSLGRLPGIQYF